Sequencing of this TCR beta chain was carried out in a study of T cell repertoires in cytomegalovirus infection. Background on the study: Through public TCR beta signatures, both CMV infection and matching HLA type were indicated. General study results and limits: People with CMV and the relevant HLA were identified by cumulative public TCR beta family frequency. The ex vivo response showed dominance by HLA-C-restricted CMV-specific TCR beta clonotypes.

TCRdb ran MiXCR on the reads and lists one entry per CDR3 protein. The sample yields fewer than 1,000,000 distinct CDR3 sequences, around 32% seen once. Germline V lookup: CDR1 SEHNR, CDR2 FQNEAQ (reference sequence). This CDR3 is 12 amino acids long. The sample holds a few counts of this clonotype. Its antigen is currently unknown. This sequence was found in a human donor in good health (CMV status not recorded). Some clones in this sample may be carry-over from other donors' samples. The starting material was cultured CD8+ T cells from PBMCs, obtained from culture after CMV antigen stimulation. The V and J genes are TRBV7-9 and TRBJ2-6; D remains unclear. The CDR3 DNA is TGTGCGAGCGACGGTGGGGCCAACGTCCTGACTTTC. Its protein is CASDGGANVLTF.